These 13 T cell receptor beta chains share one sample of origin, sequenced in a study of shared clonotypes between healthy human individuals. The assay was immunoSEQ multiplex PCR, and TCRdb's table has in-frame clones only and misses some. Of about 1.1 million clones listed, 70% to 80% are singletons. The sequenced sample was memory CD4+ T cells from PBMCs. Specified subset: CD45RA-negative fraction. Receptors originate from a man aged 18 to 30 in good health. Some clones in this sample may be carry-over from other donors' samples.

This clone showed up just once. The CDR3 nucleotides are TGTGCCAGCAGCAACTTAGCATCCTATGGCTACACCTTC. Translating gives CASSNLASYGYTF. The chain is built from TRBV6-6 and TRBJ1-2; D is uncertain. Trimming stripped 6 bases from V and 4 bases from J, with 12 bases between. This CDR3 has 13 amino acids. CDR1 is MNHNY, CDR2 SVGAGI, per germline (reference sequence).

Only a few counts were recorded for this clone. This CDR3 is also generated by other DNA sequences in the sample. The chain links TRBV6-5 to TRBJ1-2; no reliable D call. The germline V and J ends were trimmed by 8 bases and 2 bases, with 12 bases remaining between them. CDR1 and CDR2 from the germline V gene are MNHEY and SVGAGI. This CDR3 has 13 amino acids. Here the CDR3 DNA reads TGTGCCAGCCGCTTGGACGGGAACTATGGCTACACCTTC. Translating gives CASRLDGNYGYTF.

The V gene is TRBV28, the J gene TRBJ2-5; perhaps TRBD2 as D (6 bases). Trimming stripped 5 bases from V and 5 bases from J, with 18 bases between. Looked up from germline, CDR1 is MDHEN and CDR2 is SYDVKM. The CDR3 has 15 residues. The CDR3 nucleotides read TGTGCCAGCAGTCTTCTAGCGCCAACCAGGGAGACCCAGTACTTC. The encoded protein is CASSLLAPTRETQYF.

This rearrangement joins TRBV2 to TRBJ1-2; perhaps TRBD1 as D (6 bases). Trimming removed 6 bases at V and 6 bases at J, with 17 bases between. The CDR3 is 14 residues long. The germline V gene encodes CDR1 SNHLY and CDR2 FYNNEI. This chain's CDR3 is CASSQVGGANGYTF. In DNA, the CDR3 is TGTGCCAGCAGCCAAGTTGGGGGGGCGAATGGCTACACCTTC.

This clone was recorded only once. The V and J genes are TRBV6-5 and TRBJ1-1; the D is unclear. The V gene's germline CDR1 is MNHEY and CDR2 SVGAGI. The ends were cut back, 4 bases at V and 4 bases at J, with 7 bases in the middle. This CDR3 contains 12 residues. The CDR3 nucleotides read TGTGCCAGCAGTTTTGGGGTCACTGAAGCTTTCTTT. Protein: CASSFGVTEAFF.

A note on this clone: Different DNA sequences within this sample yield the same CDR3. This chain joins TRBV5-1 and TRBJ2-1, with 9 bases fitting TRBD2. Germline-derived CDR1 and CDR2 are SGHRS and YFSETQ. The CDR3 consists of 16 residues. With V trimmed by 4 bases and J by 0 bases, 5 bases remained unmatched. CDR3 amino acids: CASSPLAGSSYNEQFF. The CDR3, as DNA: TGCGCCAGCAGCCCTCTAGCGGGGAGCTCCTACAATGAGCAGTTCTTC.

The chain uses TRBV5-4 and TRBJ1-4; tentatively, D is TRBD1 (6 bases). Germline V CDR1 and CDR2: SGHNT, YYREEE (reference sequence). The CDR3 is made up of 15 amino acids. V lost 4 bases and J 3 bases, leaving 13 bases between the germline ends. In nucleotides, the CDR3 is TGTGCCAGCAGCACTACCGGGACACCTAATGAAAAACTGTTTTTT. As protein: CASSTTGTPNEKLFF.

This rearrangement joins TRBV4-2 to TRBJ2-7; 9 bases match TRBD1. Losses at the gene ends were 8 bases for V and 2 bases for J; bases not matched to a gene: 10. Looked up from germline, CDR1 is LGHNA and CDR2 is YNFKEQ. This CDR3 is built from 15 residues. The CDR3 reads CASGRRDRDTYEQYF. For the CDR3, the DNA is TGTGCCAGCGGTCGACGGGACAGGGATACCTACGAGCAGTACTTC.

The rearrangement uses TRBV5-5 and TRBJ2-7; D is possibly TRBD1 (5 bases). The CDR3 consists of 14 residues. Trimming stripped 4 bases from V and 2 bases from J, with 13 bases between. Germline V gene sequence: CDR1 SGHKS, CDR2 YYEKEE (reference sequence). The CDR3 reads CASSVEDITYEQYF. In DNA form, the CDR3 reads TGTGCCAGCAGCGTAGAGGACATAACCTACGAGCAGTACTTC.

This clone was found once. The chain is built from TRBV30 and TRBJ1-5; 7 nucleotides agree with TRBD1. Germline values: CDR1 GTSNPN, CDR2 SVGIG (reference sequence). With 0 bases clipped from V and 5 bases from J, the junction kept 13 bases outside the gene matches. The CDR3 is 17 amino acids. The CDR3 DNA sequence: TGTGCCTGGAGTGTCCCGGTTTCGGCAGGGGGGTATCAGCCCCAGCATTTT. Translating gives CAWSVPVSAGGYQPQHF. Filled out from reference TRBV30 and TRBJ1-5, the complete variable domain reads SQTIHQWPATLVQPVGSPLSLECTVEGTSNPNLYWYRQAAGRGLQLLFYSVGIGQISSEVPQNLSASRPQDRQFILSSKKLLLSDSGFYLCAWSVPVSAGGYQPQHFGDGTRLSIL.

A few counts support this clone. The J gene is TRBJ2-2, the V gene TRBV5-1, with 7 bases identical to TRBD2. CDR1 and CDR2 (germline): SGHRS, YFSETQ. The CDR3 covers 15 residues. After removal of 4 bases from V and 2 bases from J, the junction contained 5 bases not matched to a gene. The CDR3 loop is CASSPKRENTGELFF. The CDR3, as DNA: TGCGCCAGCAGCCCTAAGCGGGAAAACACCGGGGAGCTGTTTTTT.

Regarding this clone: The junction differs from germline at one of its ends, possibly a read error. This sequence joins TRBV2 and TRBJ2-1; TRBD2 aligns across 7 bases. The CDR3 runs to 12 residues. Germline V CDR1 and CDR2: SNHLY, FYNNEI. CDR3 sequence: CASRADHRDYLF. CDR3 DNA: TGTGCCAGCAGAGCCGATCATCGGGACTATCTCTTC.

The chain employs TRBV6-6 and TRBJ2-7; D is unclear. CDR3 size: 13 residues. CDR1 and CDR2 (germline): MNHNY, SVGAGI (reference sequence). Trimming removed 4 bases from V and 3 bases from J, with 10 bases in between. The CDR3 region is CASSSYRDYEQYF. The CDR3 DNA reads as TGTGCCAGCAGTTCTTACCGAGACTACGAGCAGTACTTC.